These 25 T cell receptor beta chains share one sample of origin, sequenced in a study of blood T cell repertoires in COVID-19. Profiled with immunoSEQ multiplex PCR; TCRdb holds only in-frame clones, not every one. The table shows roughly 150,000 clones, with approximately 83% occurring only once. Sequenced input: peripheral blood. The receptors come from a woman of 80 years or more with acute or convalescent COVID-19.

V and J are TRBV2 and TRBJ1-5; TRBD1 matches at 10 bases. CDR1 and CDR2 from the germline V gene are SNHLY and FYNNEI. CDR3 length: 15 residues. V dropped 5 bases and J dropped 3; count of bases not matched to a gene: 4. Here the CDR3 reads CASSRTGGYNQPQHF. The CDR3 coding sequence is TGTGCCAGCAGTCGGACAGGGGGATACAATCAGCCCCAGCATTTT.

A few counts support this clone. This chain joins TRBV7-2 and TRBJ2-7, with 10 bases fitting TRBD2. Trimming removed 5 bases from V and 7 bases from J; junction bases left unmatched: 5. The CDR3 is 13 amino acids. From germline, CDR1 is SGHTA and CDR2 FQGNSA. CDR3 loop: CASSPSGSWEQYF. The CDR3 region has the DNA TGTGCCAGCAGCCCTAGCGGGAGCTGGGAGCAGTACTTC.

The chain combines TRBV5-1 with TRBJ2-7, with a weak D call TRBD2 (5 bases). V lost 0 bases and J 1 base, leaving 11 bases between the germline ends. The CDR3 has 15 amino acids. Per germline, CDR1 SGHRS and CDR2 YFSETQ. The CDR3, as DNA: TGCGCCAGCAGCTTGGAGGACGGAGGTTCCTACGAGCAGTACTTC. Amino acid sequence: CASSLEDGGSYEQYF.

V gene TRBV19 combines with J gene TRBJ1-1, with D tentatively TRBD1 (6 bases). Trimming took 4 bases from V and 5 from J, leaving 11 bases between them. The germline CDR1 and CDR2 sequences are LNHDA and SQIVND (reference sequence). The CDR3 loop spans 13 amino acids. The CDR3, as DNA: TGTGCCAGTAGTACAGGGGTGGATACTGAAGCTTTCTTT. Amino acids: CASSTGVDTEAFF.

The chain has TRBV7-9 and TRBJ2-1, with TRBD1 identical over 8 bases. This CDR3 has 15 residues. Trimming at V came to 5 bases and at J to 8 bases, leaving 11 bases not matched to a gene. Looked up from germline, CDR1 is SEHNR and CDR2 is FQNEAQ (reference sequence). CDR3 region: CASSPGQVPLDEQFF. The CDR3 nucleotides are TGTGCCAGCAGCCCGGGACAGGTCCCCCTCGATGAGCAGTTCTTC. Using reference TRBV7-9 and TRBJ2-1 for the parts outside the CDR3, the full variable domain is DTGVSQNPRHKITKRGQNVTFRCDPISEHNRLYWYRQTLGQGPEFLTYFQNEAQLEKSRLLSDRFSAERPKGSFSTLEIQRTEQGDSAMYLCASSPGQVPLDEQFFGPGTRLTVL.

This chain uses TRBV9 with TRBJ2-1; TRBD2 matches 8 bases. Germline lookup yields CDR1 SGDLS and CDR2 YYNGEE. The CDR3 is 16 amino acids. Losses at the gene ends were 4 bases for V and 5 bases for J; bases not matched to a gene: 11. DNA of the CDR3: TGTGCCAGCAGCCCGAATCCAGCGGGAGTGGACAATGAGCAGTTCTTC. Residues: CASSPNPAGVDNEQFF.

Comment on this clone: An end of the junction differs from the germline gene, which may be a read error. The chain employs TRBV6-6 and TRBJ1-5, with a weak D call TRBD1 (6 bases). The CDR3 loop spans 15 amino acids. Germline assignment: CDR1 MNHNY and CDR2 SVGAGI (reference sequence). The CDR3 loop reads CTSRKVGGSGQPQHF. In DNA form, the CDR3 reads TGTACCAGCAGAAAAGTTGGGGGCTCCGGTCAGCCCCAGCATTTT.

J is TRBJ2-1 and V is TRBV10-1, with D tentatively TRBD1 (6 bases). Germline V gene data show CDR1 as WNHNN and CDR2 as SYGVQD (reference sequence). The CDR3 is 14 residues long. V was trimmed by 2 bases and J by 8 bases, leaving 13 bases between them. The CDR3 sequence is CASSELQGRDEQFF. The CDR3 nucleotides are TGCGCCAGCAGTGAGCTACAGGGTAGGGATGAGCAGTTCTTC.

The chain links TRBV30 to TRBJ1-2; 8 bases fit TRBD1. Germline V CDR1 and CDR2: GTSNPN, SVGIG (reference sequence). With 7 bases clipped from V and 12 bases from J, the junction kept 19 bases outside the gene matches. This CDR3 is built from 14 residues. The CDR3 here is CASTSGQGRGLHTF. DNA of the CDR3: TGTGCCTCGACAAGCGGACAGGGCCGGGGTCTCCACACCTTC.

The sample holds many counts of this clone. The chain carries TRBV25-1 and TRBJ2-7; D call uncertain. Germline loops: CDR1 MGHDK, CDR2 SYGVNS. The CDR3 is 12 residues long. V was shortened by 4 bases and J by 2 bases, with 6 bases between the two germline ends. CDR3 amino acids: CASSVSAYEQYF. In DNA form, the CDR3 reads TGTGCCAGCAGTGTGAGCGCCTACGAGCAGTACTTC.

The V and J genes are TRBV28 and TRBJ2-5; weak D call: TRBD1 (5 bases). V was clipped by 5 bases and J by 2 bases, with 9 bases between them. The CDR3 contains 13 residues. Germline V lookup: CDR1 MDHEN, CDR2 SYDVKM. Here the CDR3 DNA reads TGTGCCAGCAGTGGGGCTTCTCAAGAGACCCAGTACTTC. It yields the protein CASSGASQETQYF.

The chain links TRBV6-1 to TRBJ1-5; the D is unclear. This CDR3 is built from 14 residues. V shed 8 bases and J shed 0 bases, with 11 bases lying between them. Germline V gene lookup returns CDR1 MNHNS and CDR2 SASEGT. CDR3 coding DNA: TGTGCCAGCCGAGACAAAAATAGCAATCAGCCCCAGCATTTT. This sequence encodes CASRDKNSNQPQHF.

The chain joins TRBV16 to TRBJ1-5; no clear D gene. The V end was cut by 0 bases, the J end by 3 bases, with 12 bases between. Germline V gives CDR1 KGHSY, CDR2 FQNENV. CDR3 length: 16 amino acids. CDR3 sequence: CASSQSSRVDNQPQHF. The CDR3 coding sequence is TGTGCCAGCAGCCAATCCTCCCGGGTGGACAATCAGCCCCAGCATTTT.

Details on this clone: One junction end disagrees with the germline gene, perhaps due to a read error. The V gene is TRBV7-9, the J gene TRBJ2-1; a weak D match, TRBD1 (7 bases). CDR1 is SEHNR and CDR2 is FQNEAQ in the germline V gene (reference sequence). This CDR3 has 16 residues. This CDR3 reads CVSSVEVPGGNNEQFF. The DNA for the CDR3 is TGTGTCAGCAGCGTAGAGGTCCCAGGGGGGAACAATGAGCAGTTCTTC.

V usage is TRBV19 and J usage is TRBJ2-4, with TRBD2 as a possible D gene (6 bases). This CDR3 has 18 amino acids. Germline V gene sequence: CDR1 LNHDA, CDR2 SQIVND (reference sequence). V gave up 6 bases and J gave up 1 base, with 22 bases separating them. The CDR3 here is CASRTGRGKGSAKNIQYF. The CDR3 region has the DNA TGTGCCAGTAGAACGGGACGGGGGAAGGGTAGCGCCAAAAACATTCAGTACTTC.

The chain couples TRBV2 to TRBJ1-2; TRBD1 matches at 7 bases. Unmatched junction bases numbered 4, after V lost 5 bases and J lost 7 bases. Germline CDR1 and CDR2: SNHLY and FYNNEI. The CDR3 has 12 amino acids. The CDR3 nucleotides are TGTGCCAGCAGTTTGACAGGGTTTGGCTACACCTTC. It translates to CASSLTGFGYTF.

The V and J genes are TRBV5-5 and TRBJ1-6; 9 bases are a match to TRBD1. J lost 9 bases, V lost 4 bases, and 8 bases had no gene match. Germline assignment: CDR1 SGHKS and CDR2 YYEKEE (reference sequence). The CDR3 is made up of 15 amino acids. This CDR3 reads CASSRDGQGTSPLHF. The CDR3, as DNA: TGTGCCAGCAGCAGGGACGGACAGGGGACTTCACCCCTCCACTTT.

This chain connects TRBV19 to TRBJ2-3; the match to TRBD2 covers 14 bases. Per the germline V gene, CDR1 is LNHDA and CDR2 is SQIVND (reference sequence). Trimming at V came to 10 bases and at J to 0 bases, leaving 6 bases not matched to a gene. The CDR3 loop spans 16 amino acids. CDR3 amino acids: CATGLAGGASTDTQYF. The CDR3, as DNA: TGTGCCACAGGACTAGCGGGGGGAGCTAGCACAGATACGCAGTATTTT.

The genes are TRBV4-2 and TRBJ1-4; no clear D. V lost 1 base, J lost 0 bases, and 12 bases lay in between. The CDR3 totals 17 residues. The germline V gene has CDR1 LGHNA and CDR2 YNFKEQ. The CDR3 protein is CASSQAVGSATNEKLFF. CDR3 nucleotide sequence: TGTGCCAGCAGCCAAGCAGTCGGGAGTGCAACTAATGAAAAACTGTTTTTT.

The chain uses TRBV5-4 and TRBJ1-5; D possibly corresponds to TRBD1 (6 bases). Trimming removed 4 bases from V and 1 base from J, with 9 bases in between. Germline V lookup: CDR1 SGHNT, CDR2 YYREEE (reference sequence). The CDR3 spans 14 residues. The CDR3 DNA reads as TGTGCCAGCAGCCTCGGACAGAGCAATCAGCCCCAGCATTTT. Its protein product is CASSLGQSNQPQHF.

This clone was counted a single time. This rearrangement joins TRBV3-1 (or the pseudogene TRBV3-2) to TRBJ2-3; no clear D gene. The V and J ends lost 5 bases and 4 bases respectively, with 13 bases between them. The CDR3 runs 14 residues. Germline loops: CDR1 LGHDT, CDR2 YNNKEL (reference sequence). Here the CDR3 DNA reads TGTGCCAGCAGCTCCACCTACCGCGCAGATACGCAGTATTTT. Translating gives CASSSTYRADTQYF.

The V call is TRBV6-1, the J call TRBJ1-1, with TRBD1 identical over 9 bases. In germline, CDR1 is MNHNS, CDR2 SASEGT. This CDR3 has 16 amino acids. V lost 4 bases, J lost 4 bases, and 10 bases stayed unmatched. In nucleotides, the CDR3 is TGTGCCAGCAGTGCTGTACAGGGGGCTGCTGGCACTGAAGCTTTCTTT. This codes for CASSAVQGAAGTEAFF.

The chain recombines TRBV4-1 with TRBJ2-4; possible D gene TRBD1, 6 bases. The V and J ends lost 0 bases and 1 base respectively, with 10 bases between them. Germline CDR1 and CDR2: MGHRA and YSYEKL. The CDR3 is 16 residues long. The CDR3 protein is CASSQDSGVAKNIQYF. DNA for the CDR3: TGCGCCAGCAGCCAAGATTCAGGGGTCGCCAAAAACATTCAGTACTTC.

The CDR3 loop reads CASSVGLVAGQETQYF. The CDR3, as DNA: TGTGCCAGCAGCGTAGGTTTGGTAGCGGGACAAGAGACCCAGTACTTC. The genes are TRBV9 and TRBJ2-5, with 8 positions matching TRBD2. This CDR3 is built from 16 residues. Germline V gives CDR1 SGDLS, CDR2 YYNGEE. V dropped 0 bases and J dropped 2; count of bases not matched to a gene: 6.

The rearrangement uses TRBV7-2 and TRBJ1-2; TRBD1 agrees at 7 bases. This CDR3 comprises 15 residues. V lost 5 bases to trimming and J lost 4 bases; unmatched junction nucleotides: 10. CDR1 is SGHTA, CDR2 FQGNSA, per germline. The CDR3 coding sequence is TGTGCCAGCAGCGTAGAACCGGGACAGTTCTATGGCTACACCTTC. This encodes CASSVEPGQFYGYTF. Complete variable domain (other parts from reference TRBV7-2 and TRBJ1-2): GAGVSQSPSNKVTEKGKDVELRCDPISGHTALYWYRQSLGQGLEFLIYFQGNSAPDKSGLPSDRFSAERTGGSVSTLTIQRTQQEDSAVYLCASSVEPGQFYGYTFGSGTRLTVV.